Below are 18 T cell receptor beta chains sequenced from a single sample in a study of T-cell reconstitution after alpha-beta-depleted transplantation in children. As it was prepared, the TCRbeta library received unique molecular identifiers. A single record per CDR3 protein comes from TCRdb applying MiXCR to the PCR reads. The sample gives a few hundred thousand distinct CDR3 sequences, approximately 16% of which show up once; about 3.1% is in the top ten. The sample consisted of PBMCs from the stem cell graft donor, taken from the stem cell graft. The receptor set was obtained from a human donor who donated a stem cell graft to a child with acute lymphoblastic leukemia.

The rearrangement uses TRBV27 and TRBJ1-5; 8 nucleotides align to TRBD1. Germline V gene sequence: CDR1 MNHEY, CDR2 SMNVEV (reference sequence). V was clipped by 8 bases and J by 6 bases; unmatched bases: 3. The CDR3 has 12 residues. This chain's CDR3 is CASSDRGQPQHF. The CDR3 nucleotides read TGTGCCAGCTCTGACAGGGGTCAGCCCCAGCATTTT.

The rearrangement links TRBV2 to TRBJ2-7, with D perhaps TRBD2 (6 bases). Trimming pared 6 bases from V and 2 bases from J, leaving 17 bases between. Germline V gene sequence: CDR1 SNHLY, CDR2 FYNNEI. The CDR3 spans 15 residues. The CDR3 nucleotides are TGTGCCAGCAGGGATAATCCGGGACTTGCCTACGAGCAGTACTTC. Its translation is CASRDNPGLAYEQYF. The whole variable domain, remainder taken from reference TRBV2 and TRBJ2-7, is EPEVTQTPSHQVTQMGQEVILRCVPISNHLYFYWYRQILGQKVEFLVSFYNNEISEKSEIFDDQFSVERPDGSNFTLKIRSTKLEDSAMYFCASRDNPGLAYEQYFGPGTRLTVT.

The sample holds a few counts of this clonotype. The chain recombines TRBV6-5 with TRBJ1-1; perhaps TRBD1 as D (5 bases). The CDR3 has 14 residues. CDR1 and CDR2 (germline): MNHEY, SVGAGI. Trimming shortened V by 0 bases and J by 5 bases, and 10 bases separated the two germline ends. CDR3 nucleotides: TGTGCCAGCAGTTACTCGGCGAGGGGAACTGAAGCTTTCTTT. It specifies CASSYSARGTEAFF.

This clonotype turned up a few times. The rearrangement uses TRBV20-1 and TRBJ1-5; D perhaps matches TRBD1 (6 bases). The CDR3 length is 17 residues. The germline V and J ends were trimmed by 0 bases and 5 bases, with 20 bases remaining between them. Germline V lookup: CDR1 DFQATT, CDR2 SNEGSKA (reference sequence). CDR3 amino acids: CSARDLARTAPYQPQHF. The CDR3, as DNA: TGCAGTGCTAGAGATCTAGCGAGGACAGCACCTTATCAGCCCCAGCATTTT.

V is TRBV24-1 and J is TRBJ2-3; 7 nucleotides line up with TRBD2. CDR1 and CDR2 from the germline V gene are KGHDR and SFDVKD. J gave up 3 bases and V 5 bases, and 7 bases lay outside the gene matches. The CDR3 runs 15 residues. CDR3 sequence (DNA): TGTGCCACCAGTGCGGCGGGAGTGAGTACAGATACGCAGTATTTT. Amino acid sequence: CATSAAGVSTDTQYF.

The chain employs TRBV13 and TRBJ2-5, with TRBD1 matching over 7 bases. The CDR3 consists of 13 residues. The germline gives CDR1 PRHDT, CDR2 FYEKMQ (reference sequence). Unmatched junction bases numbered 9, after V lost 8 bases and J lost 6 bases. CDR3 nucleotides: TGTGCCAGCGGAACCGGGACAGTAAAGACCCAGTACTTC. Protein: CASGTGTVKTQYF.

The gene calls are TRBV7-8 and TRBJ2-3, with 9 bases lining up with TRBD2. The CDR3 runs 17 residues. Trimming removed 2 bases from V and 1 base from J; junction bases left unmatched: 7. Germline values: CDR1 SGHVS, CDR2 FQNEAQ. In nucleotides, the CDR3 is TGTGCCAGCAGCTTATTCCCCCGGACTAGCGGCACAGATACGCAGTATTTT. Protein product: CASSLFPRTSGTDTQYF.

J is TRBJ2-4 and V is TRBV28; D perhaps matches TRBD2 (5 bases). This CDR3 is built from 16 residues. Trimming took off 5 bases at V and 0 bases at J, with 14 bases between the two ends. Germline CDR1 is MDHEN and CDR2 is SYDVKM. CDR3 residues: CASSPWTVLAKNIQYF. The CDR3 DNA sequence: TGTGCCAGCAGTCCCTGGACTGTACTAGCCAAAAACATTCAGTACTTC. Using reference TRBV28 and TRBJ2-4 for the parts outside the CDR3, the full variable domain is DVKVTQSSRYLVKRTGEKVFLECVQDMDHENMFWYRQDPGLGLRLIYFSYDVKMKEKGDIPEGYSVSREKKERFSLILESASTNQTSMYLCASSPWTVLAKNIQYFGAGTRLSVL.

This clonotype was counted between two and nine times. This chain connects TRBV7-9 to TRBJ2-4; tentatively, D is TRBD1 (7 bases). The CDR3 covers 15 residues. V lost 3 bases and J lost 3, with 12 bases in between. Germline V gene data show CDR1 as SEHNR and CDR2 as FQNEAQ (reference sequence). CDR3 loop: CASSLEGAVKNIQYF. As DNA, the CDR3 is TGTGCCAGCAGCTTGGAGGGGGCGGTCAAAAACATTCAGTACTTC.

This clonotype appeared once. CDR3 region: CASTVSQRGPNQPQHF. The CDR3 nucleotides are TGTGCCAGTACCGTCTCCCAAAGGGGGCCCAATCAGCCCCAGCATTTT. This chain uses TRBV19 with TRBJ1-5, with 7 bases fitting TRBD1. The length of the CDR3 is 16 residues. Losses at the gene ends were 7 bases for V and 3 bases for J; bases not matched to a gene: 12. Germline CDR1 LNHDA, CDR2 SQIVND (reference sequence).

This chain connects TRBV11-3 to TRBJ2-2; weak D call: TRBD2 (6 bases). Trimming left V 0 bases short and J 6 bases short, with 14 bases between. This CDR3 has 16 amino acids. The V gene's germline CDR1 is SGHNT and CDR2 YENEEA. This chain's CDR3 is CASSLDSAAGPGELFF. DNA for the CDR3: TGTGCCAGCAGCTTAGACTCGGCAGCGGGTCCCGGGGAGCTGTTTTTT.

A few counts support this clonotype. This sequence joins TRBV5-1 and TRBJ1-1; 10 nucleotides match TRBD1. CDR1 is SGHRS and CDR2 is YFSETQ in the germline V gene. The length of the CDR3 is 13 residues. The V gene end was trimmed by 4 bases and the J gene end by 8 bases; junction bases not matched to a gene: 5. The CDR3 bases are TGCGCCAGCAGCCCTGGGACAGGGGAGGAAGCTTTCTTT. Encoded protein: CASSPGTGEEAFF.

There are a few counts of this clonotype. The genes are TRBV5-1 and TRBJ1-2; 9 bases align to TRBD1. Per germline, CDR1 SGHRS and CDR2 YFSETQ. This CDR3 has 14 amino acids. The V and J ends lost 6 bases and 6 bases, in that order; junction bases with no gene match: 9. DNA of the CDR3: TGCGCCAGCAAGCGAGACAGGGGGAATAATGGCTACACCTTC. Translation gives CASKRDRGNNGYTF.

This clonotype was seen only a few times. The V and J genes are TRBV5-6 and TRBJ2-1; D is unclear. The CDR3 sequence is 13 residues long. Germline lookup yields CDR1 SGHDT and CDR2 YYEEEE. Trimming removed 4 bases at V and 4 bases at J, with 9 bases between. CDR3 in amino acids: CASSIGGYNEQFF. CDR3 nucleotide sequence: TGTGCCAGCAGCATCGGCGGATACAATGAGCAGTTCTTC.

This clonotype was observed a few times. The V gene is TRBV10-3, the J gene TRBJ1-3, with a tentative D call TRBD1 (5 bases). The CDR3 sequence is 15 residues long. The V end lost 10 bases, the J end lost 3 bases, and 19 bases lay between the germline ends. Germline CDR1 and CDR2: ENHRY and SYGVKD. The CDR3 DNA reads TGTGCCACCAGGGTCTCTGGCCAGGTTGGAAACACCATATATTTT. Its protein is CATRVSGQVGNTIYF.

CDR3 sequence reads: CSARRGTVNTEAFF. CDR3 DNA: TGCAGTGCTAGAAGAGGGACAGTGAACACTGAAGCTTTCTTT. The chain carries TRBV20-1 and TRBJ1-1, with 7 bases matching TRBD1. CDR3 length: 14 residues. The germline gives CDR1 DFQATT, CDR2 SNEGSKA (reference sequence). V was clipped by 2 bases and J by 0 bases; unmatched bases: 3.

The gene calls are TRBV7-7 and TRBJ2-5, with 7 bases fitting TRBD2. The CDR3 is 14 residues long. Germline trimming cut 5 bases from V and 7 bases from J; bases unmatched to any gene: 10. CDR1 and CDR2 (germline): SSHAT, FNYEAQ (reference sequence). The CDR3 DNA follows: TGTGCCAGCAGCCCCAGGTGGGGGGGTGGGACCCAGTACTTC. Translated, it gives CASSPRWGGGTQYF.

V is TRBV7-9 and J is TRBJ2-3; D remains unclear. The CDR3 runs 12 residues. The germline gives CDR1 SEHNR, CDR2 FQNEAQ (reference sequence). The ends were cut back, 5 bases at V and 6 bases at J, with 9 bases in the middle. CDR3 coding DNA: TGTGCCAGCAGCACCCTGGGGGATACGCAGTATTTT. Its translation: CASSTLGDTQYF.